The 18 T cell receptor beta chains listed next were all sequenced from one sample in a study of shared clonotypes between healthy human individuals. TCRdb's table, derived via immunoSEQ multiplex PCR, lists solely in-frame clones and lacks some. This sample has about half a million clones, with over 70% found just once. Sequencing used PBMCs. The receptors shown here come from a woman between 35 and 50 years old in good health. Some clones in this sample may be carry-over from other donors' samples.

This sequence joins TRBV28 and TRBJ1-2; 10 bases line up with TRBD1. The germline CDR1 and CDR2 sequences are MDHEN and SYDVKM. V dropped 6 bases and J dropped 6; count of bases not matched to a gene: 13. The CDR3 consists of 16 residues. CDR3 loop: CASRSVPDRGVNGYTF. The CDR3 region has the DNA TGTGCCAGCAGGTCCGTACCGGACAGGGGGGTGAATGGCTACACCTTC.

CDR3 in DNA: TGTGCCAGCTCACCTACAGGGGGTGGTGAGCAGTTCTTC. Its protein is CASSPTGGGEQFF. The rearrangement joins TRBV18 to TRBJ2-1; TRBD1 matches at 8 bases. The germline V gene has CDR1 KGHSH and CDR2 LQKENI. The CDR3 consists of 13 residues. After removal of 3 bases from V and 9 bases from J, the junction contained 4 bases not matched to a gene.

The chain joins TRBV19 to TRBJ1-1, with 8 bases identical to TRBD1. The CDR3 sequence is 15 residues long. V shed 1 base, J shed 3 bases, and the junction held 4 bases outside the gene matches. In germline, CDR1 is LNHDA, CDR2 SQIVND (reference sequence). The CDR3 sequence: CASSIGETGDTEAFF. CDR3 in DNA: TGTGCCAGTAGTATAGGGGAGACAGGGGACACTGAAGCTTTCTTT.

The J gene is TRBJ1-2, the V gene TRBV4-1; D gene unclear. V was trimmed by 0 bases and J by 10 bases, leaving 6 bases between them. CDR1 MGHRA and CDR2 YSYEKL come from the germline V gene. The CDR3 spans 11 residues. The CDR3 DNA reads as TGCGCCAGCAGCCAAGATAGGTCCTACACCTTC. The encoded protein is CASSQDRSYTF.

This chain uses TRBV6-5 with TRBJ2-2; D is undetermined. V was clipped by 4 bases and J by 6 bases, with 3 bases between them. Germline assignment: CDR1 MNHEY and CDR2 SVGAGI. The CDR3 covers 11 residues. The chain's CDR3 is CASSSPGELFF. In DNA form, the CDR3 reads TGTGCCAGCAGTTCGCCCGGGGAGCTGTTTTTT.

The chain couples TRBV7-2 to TRBJ2-2; 9 bases are a match to TRBD2. Per the germline V gene, CDR1 is SGHTA and CDR2 is FQGNSA. V shed 5 bases, J shed 6 bases, and the junction held 10 bases outside the gene matches. The CDR3 consists of 16 residues. The CDR3, as DNA: TGTGCCAGCAGCCCCCGGTTAGCGGGAGAATCCGGGGAGCTGTTTTTT. It is translated as CASSPRLAGESGELFF.

This clone was found many times. The chain combines TRBV7-9 with TRBJ2-1, with D possibly being TRBD2 (6 bases). Trimming left V 5 bases short and J 5 bases short, with 13 bases between. From germline, CDR1 is SEHNR and CDR2 FQNEAQ (reference sequence). CDR3 length: 14 residues. The CDR3, as DNA: TGTGCCAGCAGCCCCTTAGCGGTTAACAATGAGCAGTTCTTC. Its protein is CASSPLAVNNEQFF.

Comments on this clone: A far more abundant clone sits one base away, making this likely a read error. The rearrangement uses TRBV6-1 and TRBJ2-3, with D hard to call. The V and J ends lost 7 bases and 6 bases respectively, with 14 bases between them. The CDR3 spans 13 residues. Germline V gene lookup returns CDR1 MNHNS and CDR2 SASEGT. In DNA, the CDR3 is TGTGCCAGCACCCTAGGGTACACGGATACGCAGTATTTT. It yields the protein CASTLGYTDTQYF.

A word on this clone: This likely traces to a read error, being one base from a far larger clone. The rearrangement joins TRBV30 to TRBJ1-5; no definite D call. Germline-derived CDR1 and CDR2 are GTSNPN and SVGIG (reference sequence). The CDR3 has 15 residues. V was pared by 3 bases and J by 3 bases, with 15 bases between. The CDR3, as DNA: TGTGCCTGGAGCGCACTTTTTGGATCCAATCAGCCCCAGCATTTT. Protein: CAWSALFGSNQPQHF.

The chain has TRBV5-1 and TRBJ1-4, with D possibly TRBD1 on 6 matching bases. CDR3 length equals 16 residues. Trimming removed 4 bases from V and 2 bases from J, with 15 bases in between. Germline V gene lookup returns CDR1 SGHRS and CDR2 YFSETQ. The CDR3: CASSHGTSSTNEKLFF. The CDR3 DNA follows: TGCGCCAGCAGCCACGGGACATCGTCGACTAATGAAAAACTGTTTTTT.

The chain combines TRBV2 with TRBJ2-7; D gene ambiguous. V was shortened by 3 bases and J by 0 bases, with 6 bases between the two germline ends. The CDR3 contains 13 residues. Germline V gives CDR1 SNHLY, CDR2 FYNNEI. CDR3 nucleotides: TGTGCCAGCAGTGACGGTCGCTCCTACGAGCAGTACTTC. This codes for CASSDGRSYEQYF.

This clone was observed a handful of times. V usage is TRBV30 and J usage is TRBJ2-1, with 9 bases identical to TRBD2. The CDR3 is 15 amino acids. Germline V gene lookup returns CDR1 GTSNPN and CDR2 SVGIG (reference sequence). V dropped 2 bases and J dropped 5; count of bases not matched to a gene: 7. CDR3 coding DNA: TGTGCCTGGAGTAGGTTGACTAGCGGCAACAATGAGCAGTTCTTC. It translates to CAWSRLTSGNNEQFF.

With respect to this clone: A single base is all that separates this from a far larger clone, so a read error is likely. The missing conserved phenylalanine or tryptophan at the end of this CDR3 makes a read error likely. The CDR3 DNA is TGCAGCGGGGACAGGGTGAACACTGAAGCTTTCTCT. Its translation is CSGDRVNTEAFS. This sequence joins TRBV29-1 and TRBJ1-1; 9 positions agree with TRBD1. With V trimmed by 7 bases and J by 0 bases, 0 bases remained unmatched. The length of the CDR3 is 12 residues. Germline V gene data show CDR1 as SQVTM and CDR2 as ANQGSEA.

Only a few counts were recorded for this clone. The same CDR3 also results from other DNA sequences found in this sample. The rearrangement links TRBV29-1 to TRBJ1-1; 10 positions match TRBD1. This CDR3 has 13 residues. V shed 4 bases, J shed 1 base, and the junction held 0 bases outside the gene matches. From germline, CDR1 is SQVTM and CDR2 ANQGSEA. The CDR3 region is CSVGTGGNTEAFF. The CDR3 nucleotides are TGCAGCGTTGGGACAGGGGGGAACACTGAAGCTTTCTTT.

This clone came up many times. The same CDR3 arises from other DNA sequences in this sample as well. V and J are TRBV7-2 and TRBJ2-7, with 7 nucleotides matching TRBD1. CDR3 size: 16 residues. Germline assignment: CDR1 SGHTA and CDR2 FQGNSA. The junction had 9 bases not matched to a gene; V was cut back by 2 bases and J by 2 bases. The CDR3 DNA follows: TGTGCCAGCAGCTTACCACGGGACAGCAGGGCCTACGAGCAGTACTTC. This encodes CASSLPRDSRAYEQYF.

This clone was recorded many times. The V call is TRBV5-1, the J call TRBJ2-2; no clear D gene. CDR1 and CDR2 (germline): SGHRS, YFSETQ. V was clipped by 1 base and J by 1 base, with 8 bases between them. The CDR3 has 15 residues. CDR3 nucleotide sequence: TGCGCCAGCAGCTTGTATAGGCTGAACACCGGGGAGCTGTTTTTT. Translated: CASSLYRLNTGELFF.

The gene calls are TRBV7-9 and TRBJ2-7; D uncertain. The CDR3 has 12 amino acids. Germline V gene lookup returns CDR1 SEHNR and CDR2 FQNEAQ (reference sequence). V was shortened by 3 bases and J by 6 bases, with 9 bases between the two germline ends. This chain's CDR3 is CASSLKVGEQYF. DNA for the CDR3: TGTGCCAGCAGCTTGAAGGTAGGCGAGCAGTACTTC.

The chain recombines TRBV6-1 with TRBJ2-7; D is undetermined. The germline gives CDR1 MNHNS, CDR2 SASEGT. The germline V and J ends were trimmed by 8 bases and 6 bases, with 20 bases remaining between them. The CDR3 is made up of 14 amino acids. The CDR3 protein is CASQDSQGWGEQYF. CDR3 coding DNA: TGTGCCAGCCAGGATTCTCAAGGGTGGGGCGAGCAGTACTTC.